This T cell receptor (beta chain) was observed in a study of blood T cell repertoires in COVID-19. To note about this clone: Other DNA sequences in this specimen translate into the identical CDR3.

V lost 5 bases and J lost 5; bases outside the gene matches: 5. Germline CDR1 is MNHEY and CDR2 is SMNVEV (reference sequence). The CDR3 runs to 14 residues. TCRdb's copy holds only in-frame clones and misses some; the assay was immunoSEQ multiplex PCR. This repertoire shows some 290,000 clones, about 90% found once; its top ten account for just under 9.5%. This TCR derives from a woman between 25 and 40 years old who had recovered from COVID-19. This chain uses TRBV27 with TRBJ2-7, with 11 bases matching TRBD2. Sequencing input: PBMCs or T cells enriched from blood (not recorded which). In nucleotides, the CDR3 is TGTGCCAGCAGTCTCGGGACTAGCGGTAACGAGCAGTACTTC. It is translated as CASSLGTSGNEQYF.